A single T cell receptor (beta chain) is shown here with its context. Its cognate antigen is unknown. This entry belongs to a study of PD-1 blockade in classical Hodgkin lymphoma. Produced via immunoSEQ multiplex PCR; TCRdb's table is partial and in-frame only. Of about 94,000 clones in the sample, roughly 87% were seen once. Study findings and constraints: At C4D1, TCR diversity had climbed significantly for CD4+ cells, though not for CD8+ cells.

The germline V and J ends were trimmed by 6 bases and 7 bases, with 7 bases remaining between them. CDR3 length equals 11 residues. Germline CDR1 and CDR2: MNHEY and SMNVEV (reference sequence). Each of the patients experienced relapse following autologous stem cell transplantation, and their brentuximab vedotin exposure differed. Source: peripheral blood mononuclear cells (PBMCs), taken before the second cycle of nivolumab. The V call is TRBV27, the J call TRBJ2-1; the D is unclear. This TCR came from a human donor with classical Hodgkin lymphoma. CDR3 protein: CASSKENEQFF. CDR3 DNA: TGTGCCAGCAGCAAGGAGAATGAGCAGTTCTTC.